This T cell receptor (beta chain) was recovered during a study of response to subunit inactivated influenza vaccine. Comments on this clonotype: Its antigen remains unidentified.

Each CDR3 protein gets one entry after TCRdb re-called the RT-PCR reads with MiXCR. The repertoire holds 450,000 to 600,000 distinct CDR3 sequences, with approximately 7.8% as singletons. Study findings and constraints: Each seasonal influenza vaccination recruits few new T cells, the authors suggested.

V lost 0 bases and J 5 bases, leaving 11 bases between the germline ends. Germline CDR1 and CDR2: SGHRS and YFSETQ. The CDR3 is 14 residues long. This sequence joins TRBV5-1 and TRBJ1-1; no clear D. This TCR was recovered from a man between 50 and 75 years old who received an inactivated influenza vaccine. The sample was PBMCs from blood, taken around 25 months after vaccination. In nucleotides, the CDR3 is TGCGCCAGCAGCTTGGATCCGGGTGGAACTGAAGCTTTCTTT. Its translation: CASSLDPGGTEAFF.